What follows are 6 T cell receptor beta chains derived from one specimen sequenced in a study of cytomegalovirus exposure and HLA in healthy donors (dated by TCRdb to 2016 to 2017). Receptor amplification or capture employed the immunoSEQ multiplex PCR assay. The multiplex PCR relied on a mix of 60 forward primers for TCR Vbeta segments and 13 reverse primers for TCR Jbeta segments. Not all clones reach the TCRdb copy of this immuneACCESS table, which keeps in-frame sequences only. Checked studies attribute under half of the gap to unresolved V genes and leave the rest unexplained. For this sample the table gives about 160,000 clones, of which around 73% were detected only once. The top ten clones comprise approximately 1.6% of the sample. Material: PBMCs. Receptors originate from a woman younger than 35 in good health and CMV-seronegative.

The rearrangement joins TRBV4-3 to TRBJ2-3; TRBD2 aligns across 7 bases. Germline V gene sequence: CDR1 LGHNA, CDR2 YSLEER. J lost 2 bases, V lost 1 base, and 9 bases had no gene match. The CDR3 is made up of 17 amino acids. The CDR3 DNA is TGCGCCAGCAGCCAAGTTTCTAGCGGAACCTCCACAGATACGCAGTATTTT. The encoded protein is CASSQVSSGTSTDTQYF.

This clone has more than one count but fewer than ten. This rearrangement joins TRBV7-8 to TRBJ2-5; maybe TRBD2 (5 bases). Trimming shortened V by 5 bases and J by 2 bases, and 18 bases separated the two germline ends. Germline lookup yields CDR1 SGHVS and CDR2 FQNEAQ. The CDR3 runs to 16 residues. The CDR3 protein is CASSQSGLALQETQYF. The CDR3 DNA sequence: TGTGCCAGCAGCCAATCGGGGTTGGCTTTACAAGAGACCCAGTACTTC.

V is TRBV28 and J is TRBJ1-6; D is perhaps TRBD1 (6 bases). Trimming removed 5 bases at V and 6 bases at J, with 11 bases between. Germline CDR1 and CDR2: MDHEN and SYDVKM. The CDR3 has 14 residues. Here the CDR3 reads CASSPGHFNSPLHF. The CDR3 nucleotides read TGTGCCAGCAGTCCGGGACACTTTAATTCACCCCTCCACTTT.

This clone was found a few times. The chain links TRBV18 to TRBJ2-5; D may be TRBD2 (6 bases). The CDR3 runs 14 residues. Germline-derived CDR1 and CDR2 are KGHSH and LQKENI. V was clipped by 1 base and J by 5 bases, with 11 bases between them. Here the CDR3 reads CASSPRPGEETQYF. CDR3 nucleotides: TGTGCCAGCTCACCACGCCCGGGGGAGGAGACCCAGTACTTC.

The chain joins TRBV28 to TRBJ1-1, with a tentative D call TRBD1 (5 bases). The length of the CDR3 is 15 residues. V lost 6 bases and J 3 bases, leaving 17 bases between the germline ends. From germline, CDR1 is MDHEN and CDR2 SYDVKM. The DNA of the CDR3 is TGTGCCAGCAGCCTATTACCCGACAGAGACACTGAAGCTTTCTTT. Its protein is CASSLLPDRDTEAFF.

The chain combines TRBV2 with TRBJ2-2, with TRBD2 matching 8 bases. Trimming removed 7 bases from V and 1 base from J; junction bases left unmatched: 8. Germline V gene sequence: CDR1 SNHLY, CDR2 FYNNEI. This CDR3 is 16 amino acids long. CDR3 protein: CASNPSGRGNTGELFF. Here the CDR3 DNA reads TGTGCCAGCAATCCCTCCGGGAGGGGGAACACCGGGGAGCTGTTTTTT. Together with reference TRBV2 and TRBJ2-2, the CDR3 gives the full variable domain: EPEVTQTPSHQVTQMGQEVILRCVPISNHLYFYWYRQILGQKVEFLVSFYNNEISEKSEIFDDQFSVERPDGSNFTLKIRSTKLEDSAMYFCASNPSGRGNTGELFFGEGSRLTVL.